Below, 14 T cell receptor beta chains from the same sample are listed, as sequenced in a study of beta chain features in type 1 diabetes. Broader study findings: Significant though moderate, a shortening of TCRB CDR3s appeared in all four CD4+ subsets of Type 1 diabetes patients.

Their specific antigens are unknown. Reverse transcribing all isolated RNA meant expressed TCRB transcripts were sequenced. Assay used: immunoSEQ multiplex PCR; TCRdb lists only in-frame clones, some missing. The sample gives about 160,000 clones, around 63% of which show up once; around 0.096% is in the top ten. Sequenced input: naive CD4+ T cells from blood. The receptors come from a man between 25 and 39 years old with type 1 diabetes.

This clone has only one observation. This CDR3 is CASGFGTSTDTQYF. In DNA form, the CDR3 reads TGTGCCAGCGGGTTTGGGACTAGCACAGATACGCAGTATTTT. The genes are TRBV7-2 and TRBJ2-3; a weak D match, TRBD2 (6 bases). CDR1 is SGHTA and CDR2 is FQGNSA in the germline V gene. CDR3 length: 14 amino acids. Deletions cut 8 bases from V and 0 bases from J, with 12 bases between.

V and J are TRBV4-3 and TRBJ1-2; no reliable D call. In germline, CDR1 is LGHNA, CDR2 YSLEER. The V gene lost 0 bases and the J gene lost 7 bases, with 12 bases spanning the gap. The CDR3 totals 14 residues. The CDR3 here is CASSQDRALGGYTF. Here the CDR3 DNA reads TGCGCCAGCAGCCAAGATAGGGCCCTGGGTGGCTACACCTTC.

The count of this clone is one. The chain links TRBV7-2 to TRBJ2-5, with 10 bases matching TRBD2. Trimming took 1 base from V and 5 from J; bases not matched to a gene: 10. Germline V gives CDR1 SGHTA, CDR2 FQGNSA. The length of the CDR3 is 17 residues. The CDR3: CASSLVSSGGRRETQYF. The CDR3 DNA reads TGTGCCAGCAGCTTAGTTTCTAGCGGGGGTAGGAGGGAGACCCAGTACTTC. Full variable domain (remainder filled in from reference TRBV7-2 and TRBJ2-5): GAGVSQSPSNKVTEKGKDVELRCDPISGHTALYWYRQSLGQGLEFLIYFQGNSAPDKSGLPSDRFSAERTGGSVSTLTIQRTQQEDSAVYLCASSLVSSGGRRETQYFGPGTRLLVL.

The chain combines TRBV10-3 with TRBJ2-1, with 8 positions matching TRBD2. The CDR3 is made up of 17 amino acids. Germline loops: CDR1 ENHRY, CDR2 SYGVKD. The ends lost 3 bases at V and 4 bases at J; junction bases unmatched: 11. The CDR3 DNA reads as TGTGCCATCAGTGATCAGATCGGCGGGGGGTTGTACAATGAGCAGTTCTTC. It is translated as CAISDQIGGGLYNEQFF.

The table lists this clone with a few counts. The chain couples TRBV25-1 to TRBJ2-1; TRBD1 is a possible D gene (6 bases). This CDR3 contains 16 residues. Germline V gives CDR1 MGHDK, CDR2 SYGVNS. The V and J ends lost 5 bases and 4 bases respectively, with 18 bases between them. The chain's CDR3 is CASSSHTGFRYNEQFF. The CDR3 DNA reads TGTGCCAGCAGTTCCCACACAGGGTTTCGGTACAATGAGCAGTTCTTC.

This clone was counted between two and nine times. J is TRBJ2-1 and V is TRBV2; D ambiguous. Germline CDR1 reads SNHLY; CDR2 reads FYNNEI. Trimming left V 6 bases short and J 5 bases short, with 2 bases between. This CDR3 region has 10 residues. The CDR3 sequence: CASRNNEQFF. In nucleotides, the CDR3 is TGTGCCAGCAGGAACAATGAGCAGTTCTTC.

DNA for the CDR3: TGTGCCAGCAGCCAAGATCTTGGGGGCTATCCGTTCTTC. It codes for CASSQDLGGYPFF. The chain links TRBV14 to TRBJ2-1, with a weak D call TRBD1 (6 bases). V shed 0 bases and J shed 15 bases, with 15 bases lying between them. The CDR3 runs 13 residues. CDR1 is SGHDN and CDR2 is FVKESK in the germline V gene.

J is TRBJ2-7 and V is TRBV29-1, with 7 bases fitting TRBD1. J was trimmed by 2 bases and V by 0 bases; bases with no gene match: 10. The CDR3 consists of 16 residues. Germline-derived CDR1 and CDR2 are SQVTM and ANQGSEA. This chain's CDR3 is CSVEDRTGVRAYEQYF. The CDR3 region has the DNA TGCAGCGTTGAAGATCGAACAGGGGTACGTGCCTACGAGCAGTACTTC.

The chain employs TRBV29-1 and TRBJ1-2, with D maybe TRBD1 (5 bases). CDR1 and CDR2 from the germline V gene are SQVTM and ANQGSEA. This CDR3 spans 14 amino acids. V was trimmed by 3 bases and J by 4 bases, leaving 15 bases between them. This CDR3 is CSVEGSGLGYGYTF. The CDR3 DNA reads as TGCAGCGTTGAGGGATCGGGACTTGGCTATGGCTACACCTTC.

The chain uses TRBV9 and TRBJ1-2; D unresolved. The CDR3 covers 13 residues. Germline loops: CDR1 SGDLS, CDR2 YYNGEE. Trimming left V 4 bases short and J 4 bases short, with 11 bases between. CDR3 in amino acids: CASSPIGIYGYTF. CDR3 in DNA: TGTGCCAGCAGCCCCATAGGGATCTATGGCTACACCTTC.

This clone has only a few counts. The CDR3 region has the DNA TGTGCCAGCAGCCCTCAATGGGGCGGGGTAAGGTATACGCAGTATTTT. This sequence encodes CASSPQWGGVRYTQYF. This chain links TRBV5-4 with TRBJ2-3; D possibly corresponds to TRBD2 (6 bases). The CDR3 contains 16 residues. Trimming took 4 bases from V and 7 from J, leaving 22 bases between them. Germline values: CDR1 SGHNT, CDR2 YYREEE (reference sequence).

The chain recombines TRBV6-6 with TRBJ2-3; D ambiguous. The CDR3 has 12 residues. CDR1 MNHNY and CDR2 SVGAGI come from the germline V gene (reference sequence). Trimming removed 4 bases at V and 2 bases at J, with 4 bases between. The DNA of the CDR3 is TGTGCCAGCAGTTTTTCCACAGATACGCAGTATTTT. This encodes CASSFSTDTQYF.

The gene calls are TRBV7-2 and TRBJ2-3; TRBD2 aligns across 9 bases. The junction had 10 bases not matched to a gene; V was cut back by 5 bases and J by 1 base. This CDR3 region has 17 residues. Germline V gives CDR1 SGHTA, CDR2 FQGNSA. The CDR3 spells CASSPSRLADRTDTQYF. CDR3 nucleotide sequence: TGTGCCAGCAGCCCCAGCCGACTAGCGGATCGCACAGATACGCAGTATTTT.

The rearrangement joins TRBV5-1 to TRBJ2-5, with D maybe TRBD1 (5 bases). The germline V and J ends were trimmed by 2 bases and 2 bases, with 7 bases remaining between them. The CDR3 is 13 residues long. Germline-derived CDR1 and CDR2 are SGHRS and YFSETQ. The CDR3 DNA sequence: TGCGCCAGCAGCTTTGACAGACAAGAGACCCAGTACTTC. It encodes CASSFDRQETQYF.